The clone carrying this TCR beta chain turned up a few times. The antigen remains undetermined. Primers for the PCR totalled 60 Vbeta and 13 Jbeta. Data came from immunoSEQ multiplex PCR; TCRdb stores just in-frame clones and leaves some out. The repertoire holds 150,000 or so clones, with nearly 10% as singletons. The data stem from a study of cytomegalovirus exposure and HLA in healthy donors. Study-wide findings and caveats: Fewer N-insertions than the roughly 670-donor mean were reportedly shown by an Asian-associated ancestry cluster in a later analysis. In a later analysis, V- and J-gene trimming of beta chains associated with a DCLRE1C missense variant, replicated independently.

In germline, CDR1 is KGHSH, CDR2 LQKENI. The CDR3 is 16 residues long. Trimming cost V 0 bases and J 0 bases; bases outside gene matches: 0. The sequence came from a man aged 50 to 59 in good health and CMV-seronegative. The specimen was PBMCs. The rearrangement uses TRBV18 and TRBJ2-2, with 8 bases that match TRBD1. The CDR3 region has the DNA TGTGCCAGCTCACCACCACAGGGGGCGAACACCGGGGAGCTGTTTTTT. Translated: CASSPPQGANTGELFF.